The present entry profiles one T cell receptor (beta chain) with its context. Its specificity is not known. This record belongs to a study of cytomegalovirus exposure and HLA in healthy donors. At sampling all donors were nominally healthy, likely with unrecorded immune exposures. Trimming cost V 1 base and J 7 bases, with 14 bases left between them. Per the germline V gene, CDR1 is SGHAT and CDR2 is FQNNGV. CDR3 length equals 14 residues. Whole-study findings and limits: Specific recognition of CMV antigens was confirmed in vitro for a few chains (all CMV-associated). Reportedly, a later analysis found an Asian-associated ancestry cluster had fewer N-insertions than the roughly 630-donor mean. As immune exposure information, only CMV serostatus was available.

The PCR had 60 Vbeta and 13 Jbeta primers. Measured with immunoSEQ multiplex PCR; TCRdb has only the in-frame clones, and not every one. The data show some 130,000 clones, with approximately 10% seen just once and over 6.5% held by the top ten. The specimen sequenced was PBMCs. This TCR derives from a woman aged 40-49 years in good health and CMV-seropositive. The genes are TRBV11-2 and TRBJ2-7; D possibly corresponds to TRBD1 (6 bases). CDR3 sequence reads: CASSLAQGTWEQYF. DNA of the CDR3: TGTGCCAGCAGCTTAGCGCAGGGGACCTGGGAGCAGTACTTC.